A single sample is the source of the 10 T cell receptor beta chains below, sequenced in a study of shared clonotypes between healthy human individuals. The data were produced by immunoSEQ multiplex PCR, yet TCRdb's version contains in-frame clones alone and is incomplete. The table shows about 2.2 million clones, with 90% to 95% occurring only once. Naive CD8 cells, CD45RO-negative and positively selected for CCR7, excluded terminally differentiated effector memory CD45RA+ cells. Sequenced material: naive CD8+ T cells from PBMCs. These receptors were collected from a man between 18 and 29 years old in good health. Some clones in this sample may be carry-over from other donors' samples.

This chain joins TRBV28 and TRBJ2-1; no clear D gene. V lost 3 bases, J lost 7 bases, and 10 bases lay in between. The CDR3 runs 13 residues. Looked up from germline, CDR1 is MDHEN and CDR2 is SYDVKM. CDR3 amino acids: CASSFRVGNEQFF. CDR3 DNA: TGTGCCAGCAGTTTTAGGGTCGGGAATGAGCAGTTCTTC. Supplemented by reference TRBV28 and TRBJ2-1, the full variable domain reads DVKVTQSSRYLVKRTGEKVFLECVQDMDHENMFWYRQDPGLGLRLIYFSYDVKMKEKGDIPEGYSVSREKKERFSLILESASTNQTSMYLCASSFRVGNEQFFGPGTRLTVL.

The chain couples TRBV7-8 to TRBJ1-2; D is uncertain. Trimming removed 5 bases at V and 5 bases at J, with 12 bases between. CDR3 length equals 13 residues. CDR1 is SGHVS, CDR2 FQNEAQ, per germline. This CDR3 reads CASSPGRRYGYTF. DNA of the CDR3: TGTGCCAGCAGCCCCGGACGCCGATATGGCTACACCTTC.

The rearrangement uses TRBV19 and TRBJ1-4, with 8 positions matching TRBD1. The CDR3 contains 14 residues. With 5 bases clipped from V and 8 bases from J, the junction kept 7 bases outside the gene matches. Germline V lookup: CDR1 LNHDA, CDR2 SQIVND (reference sequence). In DNA, the CDR3 is TGTGCCAGTAGTCTGCAGGGGGCGCACGAAAAACTGTTTTTT. Amino acids: CASSLQGAHEKLFF.

The chain is built from TRBV28 and TRBJ2-1; 9 nucleotides match TRBD1. Trimming at V came to 8 bases and at J to 8 bases, leaving 7 bases not matched to a gene. CDR1 MDHEN and CDR2 SYDVKM come from the germline V gene. This CDR3 region has 13 residues. The CDR3 DNA sequence: TGTGCCAGCGGGACAGGGAATCCCCATGAGCAGTTCTTC. Translated, it gives CASGTGNPHEQFF.

The chain combines TRBV15 with TRBJ1-4; TRBD1 aligns across 8 bases. Germline trimming cut 1 base from V and 4 bases from J; bases unmatched to any gene: 5. Looked up from germline, CDR1 is LNHNV and CDR2 is YYDKDF (reference sequence). The CDR3 covers 16 residues. CDR3 nucleotide sequence: TGTGCCACCAGCAGAGGTCGCGGACAGGGTAATGAAAAACTGTTTTTT. It is translated as CATSRGRGQGNEKLFF.

The chain employs TRBV9 and TRBJ1-1; D gene ambiguous. The CDR3 has 13 residues. Germline loops: CDR1 SGDLS, CDR2 YYNGEE. The V gene lost 3 bases and the J gene lost 8 bases, with 14 bases spanning the gap. CDR3 sequence: CASSAYTRSEAFF. For the CDR3, the DNA is TGTGCCAGCAGCGCCTATACGAGGTCAGAAGCTTTCTTT.

The chain couples TRBV27 to TRBJ2-7; no reliable D call. The CDR3 has 14 residues. Trimming removed 4 bases from V and 0 bases from J, with 10 bases in between. In germline, CDR1 is MNHEY, CDR2 SMNVEV (reference sequence). The CDR3 is CASSSRMGSYEQYF. CDR3 DNA: TGTGCCAGCAGTTCCCGCATGGGCTCCTACGAGCAGTACTTC.

Only one count was recorded for this clone. This chain joins TRBV11-2 and TRBJ2-3; D perhaps matches TRBD2 (5 bases). The length of the CDR3 is 15 residues. V was cut by 3 bases and J by 7 bases, with 17 bases left in between. Germline loops: CDR1 SGHAT, CDR2 FQNNGV. The CDR3 DNA is TGTGCCAGCAGCTTGTGGACTGACGTTTCGAATACGCAGTATTTT. Amino acid sequence: CASSLWTDVSNTQYF.

The chain recombines TRBV29-1 with TRBJ1-2, with D unclear. CDR1 and CDR2 from the germline V gene are SQVTM and ANQGSEA. V gave up 4 bases and J gave up 4 bases, with 16 bases separating them. CDR3 length: 14 residues. As DNA, the CDR3 is TGCAGCGTTGGGGCCGGGATAAACTCCTATGGCTACACCTTC. This encodes CSVGAGINSYGYTF. The full variable domain, rest sourced from reference TRBV29-1 and TRBJ1-2, is SAVISQKPSRDICQRGTSLTIQCQVDSQVTMMFWYRQQPGQSLTLIATANQGSEATYESGFVIDKFPISRPNLTFSTLTVSNMSPEDSSIYLCSVGAGINSYGYTFGSGTRLTVV.

The chain uses TRBV18 and TRBJ1-1, with TRBD1 matching 7 bases. The ends lost 6 bases at V and 0 bases at J; junction bases unmatched: 7. This CDR3 comprises 15 residues. Per germline, CDR1 KGHSH and CDR2 LQKENI. For the CDR3, the DNA is TGTGCCAGCTCTACCTCTACAGGGGTGAACACTGAAGCTTTCTTT. As protein: CASSTSTGVNTEAFF.